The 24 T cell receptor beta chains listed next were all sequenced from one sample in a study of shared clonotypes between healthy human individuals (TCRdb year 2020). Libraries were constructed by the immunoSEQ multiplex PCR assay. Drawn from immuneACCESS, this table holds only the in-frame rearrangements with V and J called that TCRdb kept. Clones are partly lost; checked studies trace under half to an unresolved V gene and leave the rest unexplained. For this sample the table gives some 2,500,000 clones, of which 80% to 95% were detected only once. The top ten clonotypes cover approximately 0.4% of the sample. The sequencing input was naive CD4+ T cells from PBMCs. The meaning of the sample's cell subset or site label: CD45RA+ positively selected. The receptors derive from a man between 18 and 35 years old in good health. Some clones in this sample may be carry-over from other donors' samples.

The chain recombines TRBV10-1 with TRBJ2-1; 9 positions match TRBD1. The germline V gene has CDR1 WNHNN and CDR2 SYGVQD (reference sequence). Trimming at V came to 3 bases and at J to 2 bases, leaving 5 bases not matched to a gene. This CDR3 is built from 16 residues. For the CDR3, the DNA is TGCGCCAGCAGTGACTCCGGGACAGGGACCTACAATGAGCAGTTCTTC. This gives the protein CASSDSGTGTYNEQFF.

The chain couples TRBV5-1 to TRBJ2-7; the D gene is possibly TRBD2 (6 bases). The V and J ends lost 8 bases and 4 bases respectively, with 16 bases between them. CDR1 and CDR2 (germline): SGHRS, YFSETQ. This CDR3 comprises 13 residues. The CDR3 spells CASRELRGYEQYF. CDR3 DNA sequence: TGCGCCAGTCGGGAGTTAAGGGGATACGAGCAGTACTTC.

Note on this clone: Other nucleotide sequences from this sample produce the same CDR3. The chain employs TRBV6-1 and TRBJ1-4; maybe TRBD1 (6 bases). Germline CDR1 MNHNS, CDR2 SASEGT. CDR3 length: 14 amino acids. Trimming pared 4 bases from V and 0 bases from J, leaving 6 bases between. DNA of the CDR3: TGTGCCAGCAGTGCAGGGGCAACTAATGAAAAACTGTTTTTT. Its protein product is CASSAGATNEKLFF.

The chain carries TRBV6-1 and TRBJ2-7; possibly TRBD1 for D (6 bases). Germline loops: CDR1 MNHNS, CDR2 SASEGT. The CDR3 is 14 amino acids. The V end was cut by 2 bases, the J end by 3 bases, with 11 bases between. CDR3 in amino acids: CASSEQGTYYEQYF. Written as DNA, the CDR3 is TGTGCCAGCAGTGAACAAGGGACATACTACGAGCAGTACTTC.

The CDR3 region is CASSPDRQTYEQYF. The CDR3 DNA follows: TGTGCCAGCTCACCGGATCGACAGACCTACGAGCAGTACTTC. The J gene is TRBJ2-7, the V gene TRBV18; a weak D match, TRBD1 (5 bases). Germline CDR1 KGHSH, CDR2 LQKENI. The CDR3 is 14 amino acids. V dropped 3 bases and J dropped 2 bases, with 11 bases sitting between them.

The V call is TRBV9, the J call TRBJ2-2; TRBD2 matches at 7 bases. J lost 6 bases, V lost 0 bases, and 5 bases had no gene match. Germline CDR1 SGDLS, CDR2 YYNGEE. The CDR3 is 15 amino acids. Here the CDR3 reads CASSVDAGAAGELFF. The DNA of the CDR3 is TGTGCCAGCAGCGTAGACGCGGGAGCGGCCGGGGAGCTGTTTTTT.

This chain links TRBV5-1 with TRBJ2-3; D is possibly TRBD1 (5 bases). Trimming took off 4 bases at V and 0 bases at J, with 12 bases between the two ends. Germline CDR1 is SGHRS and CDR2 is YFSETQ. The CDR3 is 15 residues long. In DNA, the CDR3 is TGCGCCAGCAGCGCAGTACAGGAAAGCACAGATACGCAGTATTTT. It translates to CASSAVQESTDTQYF.

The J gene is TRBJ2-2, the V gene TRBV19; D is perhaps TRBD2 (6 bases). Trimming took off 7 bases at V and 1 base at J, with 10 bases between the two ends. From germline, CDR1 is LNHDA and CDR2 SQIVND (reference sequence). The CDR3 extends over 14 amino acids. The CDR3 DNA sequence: TGTGCCAGTACTTATAGCGGGAACACCGGGGAGCTGTTTTTT. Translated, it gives CASTYSGNTGELFF.

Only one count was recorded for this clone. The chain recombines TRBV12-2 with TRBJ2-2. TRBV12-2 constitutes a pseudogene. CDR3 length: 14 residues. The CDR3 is CASRLAVGSGELFF. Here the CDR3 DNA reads TGTGCAAGTCGCCTAGCGGTGGGTTCCGGGGAGCTGTTTTTT.

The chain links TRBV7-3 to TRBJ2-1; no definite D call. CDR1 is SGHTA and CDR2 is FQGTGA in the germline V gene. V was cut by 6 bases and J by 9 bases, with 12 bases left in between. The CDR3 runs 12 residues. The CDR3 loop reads CASSLPVREQFF. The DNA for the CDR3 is TGTGCCAGCAGTCTCCCCGTCCGTGAGCAGTTCTTC.

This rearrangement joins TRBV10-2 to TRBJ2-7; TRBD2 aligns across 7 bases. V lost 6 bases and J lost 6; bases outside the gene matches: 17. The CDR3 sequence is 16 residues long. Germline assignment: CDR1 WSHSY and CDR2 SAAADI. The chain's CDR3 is CASRPGFGGSPGEQYF. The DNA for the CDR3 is TGCGCCAGCAGGCCCGGGTTCGGGGGGTCCCCCGGCGAGCAGTACTTC.

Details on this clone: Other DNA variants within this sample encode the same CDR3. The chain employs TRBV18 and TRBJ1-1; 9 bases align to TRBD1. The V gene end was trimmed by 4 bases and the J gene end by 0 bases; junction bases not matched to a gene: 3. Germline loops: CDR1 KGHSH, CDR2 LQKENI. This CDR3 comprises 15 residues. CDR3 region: CASSLGQGMNTEAFF. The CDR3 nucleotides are TGTGCCAGCTCACTGGGACAGGGCATGAACACTGAAGCTTTCTTT.

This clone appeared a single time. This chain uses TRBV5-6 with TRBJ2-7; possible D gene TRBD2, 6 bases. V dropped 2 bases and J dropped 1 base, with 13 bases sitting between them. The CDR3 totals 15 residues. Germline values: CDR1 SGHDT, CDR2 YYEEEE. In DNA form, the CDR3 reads TGTGCCAGCAGCTTATTCGCCCGGGGGTCCTACGAGCAGTACTTC. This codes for CASSLFARGSYEQYF.

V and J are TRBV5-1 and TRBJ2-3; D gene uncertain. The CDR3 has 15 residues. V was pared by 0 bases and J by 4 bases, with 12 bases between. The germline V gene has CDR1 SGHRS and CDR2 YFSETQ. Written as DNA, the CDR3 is TGCGCCAGCAGCTTGGATGCGGTCCCCGCAGATACGCAGTATTTT. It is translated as CASSLDAVPADTQYF. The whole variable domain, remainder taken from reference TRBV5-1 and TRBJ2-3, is KAGVTQTPRYLIKTRGQQVTLSCSPISGHRSVSWYQQTPGQGLQFLFEYFSETQRNKGNFPGRFSGRQFSNSRSEMNVSTLELGDSALYLCASSLDAVPADTQYFGPGTRLTVL.

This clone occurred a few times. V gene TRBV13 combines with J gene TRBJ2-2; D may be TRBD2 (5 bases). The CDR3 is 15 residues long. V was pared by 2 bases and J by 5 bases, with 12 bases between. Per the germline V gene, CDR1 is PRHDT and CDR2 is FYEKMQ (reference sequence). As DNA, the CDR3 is TGTGCCAGCAGCTTATTTTCGGGGATTACCGGGGAGCTGTTTTTT. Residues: CASSLFSGITGELFF. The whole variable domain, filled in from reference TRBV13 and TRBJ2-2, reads AAGVIQSPRHLIKEKRETATLKCYPIPRHDTVYWYQQGPGQDPQFLISFYEKMQSDKGSIPDRFSAQQFSDYHSELNMSSLELGDSALYFCASSLFSGITGELFFGEGSRLTVL.

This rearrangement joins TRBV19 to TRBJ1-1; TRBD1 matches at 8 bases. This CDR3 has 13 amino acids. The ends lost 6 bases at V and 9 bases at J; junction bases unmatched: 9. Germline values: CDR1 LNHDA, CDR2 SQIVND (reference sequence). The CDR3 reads CASRWDRTSQAFF. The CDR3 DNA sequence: TGTGCCAGTAGATGGGACAGGACTTCGCAAGCTTTCTTT.

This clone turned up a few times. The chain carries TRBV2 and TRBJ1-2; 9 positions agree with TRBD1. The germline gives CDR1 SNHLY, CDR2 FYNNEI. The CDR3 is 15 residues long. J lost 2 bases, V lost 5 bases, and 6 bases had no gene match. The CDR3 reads CASSPSGTGNYGYTF. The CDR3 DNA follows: TGTGCCAGCAGTCCCTCCGGGACAGGGAACTATGGCTACACCTTC.

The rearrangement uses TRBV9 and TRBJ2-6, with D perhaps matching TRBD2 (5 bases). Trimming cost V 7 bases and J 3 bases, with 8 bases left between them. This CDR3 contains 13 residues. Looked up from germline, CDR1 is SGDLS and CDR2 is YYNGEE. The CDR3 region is CASRAGGANVLTF. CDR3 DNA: TGTGCCAGCCGCGCGGGTGGGGCCAACGTCCTGACTTTC.

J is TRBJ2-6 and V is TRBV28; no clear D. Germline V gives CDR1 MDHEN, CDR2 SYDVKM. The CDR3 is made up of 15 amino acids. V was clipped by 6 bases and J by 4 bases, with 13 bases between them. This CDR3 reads CASSPEAGGANVLTF. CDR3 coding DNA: TGTGCCAGCAGCCCCGAGGCAGGAGGGGCCAACGTCCTGACTTTC.

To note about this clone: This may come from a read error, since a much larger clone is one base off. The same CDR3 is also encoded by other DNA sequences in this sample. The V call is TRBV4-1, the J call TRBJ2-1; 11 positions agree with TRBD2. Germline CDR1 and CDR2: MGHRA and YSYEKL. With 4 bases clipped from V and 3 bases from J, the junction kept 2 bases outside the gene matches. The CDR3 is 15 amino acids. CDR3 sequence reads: CASSRGLADYNEQFF. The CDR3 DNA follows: TGCGCCAGCAGCCGGGGACTAGCGGACTACAATGAGCAGTTCTTC.

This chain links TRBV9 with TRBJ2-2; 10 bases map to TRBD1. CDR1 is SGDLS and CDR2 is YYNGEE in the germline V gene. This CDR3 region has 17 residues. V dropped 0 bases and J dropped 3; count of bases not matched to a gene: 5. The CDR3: CASSVVGTGVDTGELFF. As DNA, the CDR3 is TGTGCCAGCAGCGTAGTCGGGACAGGGGTAGACACCGGGGAGCTGTTTTTT.

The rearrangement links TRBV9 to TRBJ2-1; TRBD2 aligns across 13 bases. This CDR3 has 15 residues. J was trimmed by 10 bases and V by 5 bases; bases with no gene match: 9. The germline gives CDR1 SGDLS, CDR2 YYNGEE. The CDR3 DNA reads TGTGCCAGCAGTGTCGGACTAGCGGGAGTCTGGGAGCAGTTCTTC. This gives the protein CASSVGLAGVWEQFF.

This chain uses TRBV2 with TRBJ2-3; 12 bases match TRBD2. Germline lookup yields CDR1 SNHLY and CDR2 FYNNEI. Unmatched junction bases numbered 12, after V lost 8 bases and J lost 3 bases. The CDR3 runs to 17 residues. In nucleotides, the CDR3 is TGTGCCAGCCAATTGATGACGACTAGCGGGAGTACAGATACGCAGTATTTT. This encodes CASQLMTTSGSTDTQYF.

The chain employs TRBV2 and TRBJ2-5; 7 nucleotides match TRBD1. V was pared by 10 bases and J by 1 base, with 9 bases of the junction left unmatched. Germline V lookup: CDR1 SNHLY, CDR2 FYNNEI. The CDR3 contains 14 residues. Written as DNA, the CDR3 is TGTGCCAACGCTGACGACAGGGTCCAAGAGACCCAGTACTTC. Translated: CANADDRVQETQYF.